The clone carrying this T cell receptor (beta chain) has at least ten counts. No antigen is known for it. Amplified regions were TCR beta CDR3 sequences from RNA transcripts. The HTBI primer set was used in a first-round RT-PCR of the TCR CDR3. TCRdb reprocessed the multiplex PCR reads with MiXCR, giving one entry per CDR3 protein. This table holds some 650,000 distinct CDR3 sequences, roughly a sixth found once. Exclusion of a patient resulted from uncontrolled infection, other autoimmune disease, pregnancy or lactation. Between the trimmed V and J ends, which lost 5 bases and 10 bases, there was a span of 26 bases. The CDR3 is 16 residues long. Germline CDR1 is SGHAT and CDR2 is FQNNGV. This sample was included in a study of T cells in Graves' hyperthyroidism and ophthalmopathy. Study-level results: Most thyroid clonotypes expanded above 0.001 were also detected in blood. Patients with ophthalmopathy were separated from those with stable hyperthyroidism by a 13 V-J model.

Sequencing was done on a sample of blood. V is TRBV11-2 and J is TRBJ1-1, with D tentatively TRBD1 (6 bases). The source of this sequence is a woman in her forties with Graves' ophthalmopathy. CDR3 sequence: CASSPSGAGGYSGAFF. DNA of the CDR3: TGTGCCAGCAGCCCCTCAGGGGCGGGGGGATACTCGGGAGCTTTCTTT.